One sample yielded the 7 T cell receptor beta chains listed below, sequenced in a study of T cell responses to AZD1222 COVID-19 vaccine. The table came from immunoSEQ multiplex PCR; TCRdb's copy has only in-frame clones and leaves some out. The sample lists almost 70,000 clones, 75% to 90% seen once, with around 27% in the top ten. The sample here was peripheral blood, taken 28 days after the second AZD1222 dose. These receptor sequences come from an adult who received the AZD1222 COVID-19 vaccine.

This sequence joins TRBV5-4 and TRBJ2-7; D is unclear. Deletions cut 4 bases from V and 2 bases from J, with 10 bases between. The CDR3 contains 13 residues. CDR1 and CDR2 (germline): SGHNT, YYREEE (reference sequence). The CDR3 here is CASSADPAYEQYF. The CDR3 DNA sequence: TGTGCCAGCAGCGCAGACCCAGCCTACGAGCAGTACTTC. Looking up the rest from reference TRBV5-4 and TRBJ2-7 gives the full variable domain: ETGVTQSPTHLIKTRGQQVTLRCSSQSGHNTVSWYQQALGQGPQFIFQYYREEENGRGNFPPRFSGLQFPNYSSELNVNALELDDSALYLCASSADPAYEQYFGPGTRLTVT.

The chain has TRBV25-1 and TRBJ2-2, with D perhaps matching TRBD1 (6 bases). The germline CDR1 and CDR2 sequences are MGHDK and SYGVNS. The CDR3 runs to 16 residues. V was cut by 9 bases and J by 0 bases, with 17 bases left in between. CDR3 coding DNA: TGTGCCAGTAGGGGGAAGGGGGTCGCGAACACCGGGGAGCTGTTTTTT. Translated: CASRGKGVANTGELFF.

This chain uses TRBV7-9 with TRBJ2-5; either TRBD1 or TRBD2 may fit D (5 bases each). Trimming left V 5 bases short and J 4 bases short, with 11 bases between. Germline-derived CDR1 and CDR2 are SEHNR and FQNEAQ (reference sequence). The CDR3 is 13 amino acids. CDR3 in amino acids: CASSRRDGETQYF. In DNA form, the CDR3 reads TGTGCCAGCAGCCGTAGGGACGGAGAGACCCAGTACTTC.

V gene TRBV2 combines with J gene TRBJ2-7; tentatively, D is TRBD1 (5 bases). Per germline, CDR1 SNHLY and CDR2 FYNNEI. Trimming took 3 bases from V and 3 from J, leaving 9 bases between them. CDR3 length equals 13 residues. The CDR3 here is CASSDDSLYEQYF. As DNA, the CDR3 is TGTGCCAGCAGTGACGACAGCCTCTACGAGCAGTACTTC.

The J gene is TRBJ1-4, the V gene TRBV6-5, with unresolved D. The CDR3 spans 14 residues. Germline loops: CDR1 MNHEY, CDR2 SVGAGI. V lost 8 bases to trimming and J lost 7 bases, with 17 bases between them. The CDR3 DNA reads TGTGCCAGCCGCCCTTATCAAGGCGGTGAAAAACTGTTTTTT. It is translated as CASRPYQGGEKLFF.

This rearrangement joins TRBV5-8 to TRBJ1-6, with 8 positions matching TRBD1. Germline CDR1 is SGHTS and CDR2 is YDEGEE. The CDR3 has 13 residues. V shed 4 bases, J shed 11 bases, and the junction held 5 bases outside the gene matches. CDR3: CASSLPTGAPLHF. The CDR3 nucleotides read TGTGCCAGCAGCCTACCGACAGGGGCACCCCTCCACTTT.

The chain joins TRBV12-3 or TRBV12-4 to TRBJ2-5; D uncertain. V shed 6 bases and J shed 1 base, with 9 bases lying between them. The length of the CDR3 is 13 residues. This chain's CDR3 is CASSQSSQETQYF. DNA of the CDR3: TGTGCCAGCAGCCAATCTTCCCAAGAGACCCAGTACTTC.